This T cell receptor beta chain was retrieved from a study of cytomegalovirus exposure and HLA in healthy donors. Study information: An early data release held about 85 million unique TCRs from HLA-typed donors. Study-wide results and caveats: An analysis that was carried out later associated 16,951 TCR beta sequences with HLA alleles at 0.05 false discovery rate. Among TCR beta chains of equal frequency, HLA-associated ones were more clonally expanded in a later analysis.

About this clone: Its antigen is not known.

V shed 2 bases and J 5 bases; nucleotides not matched to a gene: 7. In germline, CDR1 is SGHTA, CDR2 FQGNSA. The CDR3 is 16 amino acids. 13 Jbeta primers and 60 Vbeta primers were used for the PCR. Produced via immunoSEQ multiplex PCR; TCRdb's table is partial and in-frame only. In the table there are 150,000 to 180,000 clones, 70% to 90% of which are singletons. Material: PBMCs. This rearrangement joins TRBV7-2 to TRBJ2-5; TRBD2 matches 11 bases. The sequence was collected from a woman between 35 and 50 years old in good health and CMV-seropositive. The CDR3 sequence is CASSLWASGRRETQYF. The DNA of the CDR3 is TGTGCCAGCAGCTTATGGGCTAGCGGGAGGAGGGAGACCCAGTACTTC.